This TCR beta chain was sequenced for a study of T cell responses to AZD1222 COVID-19 vaccine. The junction had 3 bases not matched to a gene; V was cut back by 0 bases and J by 1 base. In germline, CDR1 is SGDLS, CDR2 YYNGEE. The CDR3 spans 16 residues. Comments on this clone: Antigen specificity is unknown.

Produced via immunoSEQ multiplex PCR; TCRdb's table is partial and in-frame only. The data contain under 100,000 clones, 80% to 90% of them singletons. Study outcomes and limitations: The donor cohort was predominantly white British with a female majority, and clonal diversity may have been underestimated. In all cases, repertoires were sampled only after the peak T cell response. Spike-specific TCR repertoires showed rising breadth and depth after two AZD1222 doses. A reported finding is that nearly half of spike-specific TCRs target unmutated variant regions.

This specimen consisted of peripheral blood, obtained 28 days after the second AZD1222 dose. The chain uses TRBV9 and TRBJ2-5, with TRBD2 identical over 10 bases. This clonotype was sampled from an adult who received the AZD1222 COVID-19 vaccine. In DNA, the CDR3 is TGTGCCAGCAGCGTAGGGACTAGCGGTCTCCAAGAGACCCAGTACTTC. Its protein is CASSVGTSGLQETQYF.